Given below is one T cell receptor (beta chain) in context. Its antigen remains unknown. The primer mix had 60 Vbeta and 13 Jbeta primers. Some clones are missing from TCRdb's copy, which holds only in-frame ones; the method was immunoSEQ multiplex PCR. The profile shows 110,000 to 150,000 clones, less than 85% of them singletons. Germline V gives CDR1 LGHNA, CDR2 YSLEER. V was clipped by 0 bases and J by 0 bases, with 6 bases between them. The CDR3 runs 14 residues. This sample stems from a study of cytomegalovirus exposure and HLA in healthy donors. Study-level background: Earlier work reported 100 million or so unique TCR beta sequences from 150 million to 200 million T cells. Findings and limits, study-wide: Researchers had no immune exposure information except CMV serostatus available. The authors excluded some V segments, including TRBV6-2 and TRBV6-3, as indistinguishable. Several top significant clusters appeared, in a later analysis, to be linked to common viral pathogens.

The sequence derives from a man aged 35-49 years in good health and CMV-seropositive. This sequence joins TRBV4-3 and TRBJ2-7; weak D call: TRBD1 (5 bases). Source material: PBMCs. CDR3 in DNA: TGCGCCAGCAGCCAAGAGCAGGGCTCCTACGAGCAGTACTTC. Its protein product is CASSQEQGSYEQYF.